Shown below are 17 T cell receptor beta chains from a single sample sequenced in a study of blood T cells in healthy people across ages. Next came a second PCR, run for about 6 to 12 cycles, which used a sample-barcoded 5' primer along with a J-beta primer mix. TCRdb re-analysed the 5' RACE reads in MiXCR, keeping a single row per CDR3 protein. The data show 700,000 to 850,000 distinct CDR3 sequences, about 55% seen once. The sequencing input was blood. The receptors originated from an older man in good health.

The chain has TRBV20-1 and TRBJ2-7; 14 bases match TRBD2. Gene TRBJ2-1 matches the end of the DNA better, so the J call may be wrong. The CDR3 has 14 amino acids. Germline V CDR1 and CDR2: DFQATT, SNEGSKA (reference sequence). The DNA for the CDR3 is TGCAGTGCGACTCCCGGGACTAGCGGGAGACAGCAGTTCTTC. It codes for CSATPGTSGRQQFF.

Concerning this clonotype: The junction differs from germline at one of its ends, possibly a read error. This chain links TRBV6-5 with TRBJ2-7, with TRBD1 as a possible D gene (5 bases). The CDR3 totals 13 residues. CDR1 MNHEY and CDR2 SVGAGI come from the germline V gene. CDR3 region: CASSDSTSQGQYF. The CDR3 DNA reads as TGTGCCAGCAGTGACTCGACATCCCAGGGCCAGTACTTC.

J is TRBJ2-3 and V is TRBV10-3; D is unresolved. The CDR3 length is 13 residues. The ends were cut back, 3 bases at V and 14 bases at J, with 18 bases in the middle. CDR1 and CDR2 from the germline V gene are ENHRY and SYGVKD. In nucleotides, the CDR3 is TGTGCCATCAGTGAAACTGGACCCAGATACGCGTATTTT. Translation: CAISETGPRYAYF.

This clonotype was counted between two and nine times. The chain carries TRBV7-2 and TRBJ2-1; 14 bases line up with TRBD2. V trimming: 2 bases; J trimming: 0 bases; junction bases outside the gene matches: 9. Germline V gene sequence: CDR1 SGHTA, CDR2 FQGNSA. The CDR3 sequence is 20 residues long. The CDR3 DNA is TGTGCCAGCAGCTTAAGAGGCGGGACTAGCGGGAGAATCTCCTACAATGAGCAGTTCTTC. As protein: CASSLRGGTSGRISYNEQFF.

The rearrangement links TRBV2 to TRBJ1-5; no clear D gene. Germline values: CDR1 SNHLY, CDR2 FYNNEI. The CDR3 spans 11 residues. Trimming took off 6 bases at V and 3 bases at J, with 3 bases between the two ends. CDR3: CASSINQPQHF. CDR3 coding DNA: TGTGCCAGCAGCATCAATCAGCCCCAGCATTTT.

The J gene is TRBJ2-6, the V gene TRBV28; D unclear. The germline CDR1 and CDR2 sequences are MDHEN and SYDVKM. The CDR3 spans 15 residues. Deletions cut 3 bases from V and 0 bases from J, with 6 bases between. The CDR3 DNA reads TGTGCCAGCAGTTTCTCATCCTCTGGGGCCAACGTCCTGACTTTC. The encoded protein is CASSFSSSGANVLTF. Complete variable domain (other parts from reference TRBV28 and TRBJ2-6): DVKVTQSSRYLVKRTGEKVFLECVQDMDHENMFWYRQDPGLGLRLIYFSYDVKMKEKGDIPEGYSVSREKKERFSLILESASTNQTSMYLCASSFSSSGANVLTFGAGSRLTVL.

With regard to this clonotype: Germline and junction disagree at one end, which may indicate a read error. V is TRBV28 and J is TRBJ2-3; 13 bases line up with TRBD2. The CDR3 covers 15 residues. Looked up from germline, CDR1 is MDHEN and CDR2 is SYDVKM. CDR3 sequence: CAGRLGLAGIDTQYF. In nucleotides, the CDR3 is TGTGCCGGCAGGTTGGGACTAGCGGGAATTGATACGCAGTATTTT. The full variable domain, rest sourced from reference TRBV28 and TRBJ2-3, is DVKVTQSSRYLVKRTGEKVFLECVQDMDHENMFWYRQDPGLGLRLIYFSYDVKMKEKGDIPEGYSVSREKKERFSLILESASTNQTSMYLCAGRLGLAGIDTQYFGPGTRLTVL.

The chain carries TRBV27 and TRBJ2-7, with 8 bases aligning to TRBD2. The DNA end favors TRBJ2-5, so the J call may be wrong. CDR1 MNHEY and CDR2 SMNVEV come from the germline V gene (reference sequence). The CDR3 has 14 residues. The CDR3 sequence: CASSHRTGGETQYF. Written as DNA, the CDR3 is TGTGCCAGCAGTCACCGGACGGGAGGGGAGACCCAGTACTTC.

The V and J genes are TRBV6-6 and TRBJ2-1, with 7 bases matching TRBD1. The CDR3 is 17 amino acids. From germline, CDR1 is MNHNY and CDR2 SVGAGI (reference sequence). With 6 bases clipped from V and 0 bases from J, the junction kept 11 bases outside the gene matches. The CDR3: CASSLQGSPSSYNEQFF. The CDR3 bases are TGTGCCAGCAGCCTACAGGGGTCCCCGAGCTCCTACAATGAGCAGTTCTTC.

To note about this clonotype: It may be a read error: a sequence one base away is much more abundant. The rearrangement uses TRBV24-1 and TRBJ2-7; 7 positions agree with TRBD1. V was pared by 6 bases and J by 7 bases, with 14 bases of the junction left unmatched. The CDR3 contains 15 residues. Per the germline V gene, CDR1 is KGHDR and CDR2 is SFDVKD. The CDR3 DNA reads TGTGCCACCAGTTCCCTCCCCGGGACAGTCGATGAGCAGTACTTC. As protein: CATSSLPGTVDEQYF.

This clonotype was picked up one time. The chain combines TRBV20-1 with TRBJ2-7; D ambiguous. TRBJ2-5 matches the DNA end more closely, so the J call is doubtful. Germline values: CDR1 DFQATT, CDR2 SNEGSKA (reference sequence). The CDR3 sequence is 13 residues long. The CDR3 region is CSARGSDVRTQYF. CDR3 nucleotides: TGCAGTGCTCGTGGGTCGGACGTCAGGACCCAGTACTTC.

This chain joins TRBV6-1 and TRBJ2-5, with D perhaps matching TRBD1 (6 bases). The J call may be in error: the DNA end matches TRBJ2-7 better. The CDR3 loop spans 14 amino acids. CDR1 and CDR2 (germline): MNHNS, SASEGT. This CDR3 reads CASSEADTGYEQYF. In DNA, the CDR3 is TGTGCCAGCAGTGAAGCGGACACAGGGTACGAGCAGTACTTC.

The V call is TRBV5-1, the J call TRBJ2-7; D is perhaps TRBD1 or TRBD2 (5 bases each). Looked up from germline, CDR1 is SGHRS and CDR2 is YFSETQ. The length of the CDR3 is 15 residues. V gave up 2 bases and J gave up 0 bases, with 12 bases separating them. CDR3 region: CASSFGDASSYEQYF. The DNA of the CDR3 is TGCGCCAGCAGCTTCGGGGACGCAAGCTCCTACGAGCAGTACTTC.

In this sample, this clonotype turned up a few times. The J gene is TRBJ2-4, the V gene TRBV5-1; 9 nucleotides line up with TRBD2. The V segment lost 3 bases and the J segment 13 bases; nucleotides outside the gene matches: 17. The CDR3 consists of 16 residues. Germline V gene lookup returns CDR1 SGHRS and CDR2 YFSETQ. CDR3 coding DNA: TGCGCCAGCAGCTCACCGACTAGCGGAGGCCTTAGTGGGCAGTACTTC. Translating it yields CASSSPTSGGLSGQYF.

This sequence joins TRBV25-1 and TRBJ1-4; 10 nucleotides agree with TRBD1. The CDR3 contains 14 residues. The junction had 4 bases not matched to a gene; V was cut back by 4 bases and J by 8 bases. Germline V gives CDR1 MGHDK, CDR2 SYGVNS. The CDR3 region is CASSAGTGAEKLFF. CDR3 bases: TGTGCCAGCAGTGCCGGGACAGGGGCGGAAAAACTGTTTTTT.

DNA for the CDR3: TGTGCCAGCAGCTTATTATACGGGGCCGCCTACGAGCAGTACTTC. Translation gives CASSLLYGAAYEQYF. The V and J genes are TRBV7-8 and TRBJ2-7; D tentatively reads TRBD1 or TRBD2 (5 bases each). The CDR3 covers 15 residues. The germline V and J ends were trimmed by 2 bases and 2 bases, with 13 bases remaining between them. In germline, CDR1 is SGHVS, CDR2 FQNEAQ.

The chain couples TRBV6-6 to TRBJ1-6; 7 bases agree with TRBD1. J lost 7 bases, V lost 5 bases, and 5 bases had no gene match. Germline V gene sequence: CDR1 MNHNY, CDR2 SVGAGI (reference sequence). This CDR3 has 14 amino acids. CDR3 loop: CASSPRGENSPLHF. The CDR3 DNA sequence: TGTGCCAGCAGTCCCAGGGGGGAGAATTCACCCCTCCACTTT.